This T cell receptor beta chain was identified in a study of cytomegalovirus exposure and HLA in healthy donors. Primers included in the PCR were 60 Vbeta and 13 Jbeta primers. This table comes from immunoSEQ multiplex PCR, and its TCRdb copy is limited to in-frame clones, with some not included. The top ten hold approximately 4% of the sample, which has about 37,000 clones, 68% seen once. The germline V gene encodes CDR1 MDHEN and CDR2 SYDVKM. Between the trimmed V and J ends, which lost 1 base and 3 bases, there was a span of 16 bases. The CDR3 spans 17 residues. The chain is built from TRBV28 and TRBJ2-1; D is possibly TRBD1 (6 bases). Input material: PBMCs. The TCR sequence derives from a man aged 35-49 years in good health and CMV-seronegative. CDR3 in amino acids: CASSLFDDRQIYNEQFF. The DNA for the CDR3 is TGTGCCAGCAGTTTATTCGATGACAGGCAGATCTACAATGAGCAGTTCTTC.